This T cell receptor beta chain was recorded in a study of T-cell reconstitution after alpha-beta-depleted transplantation in children (dated by TCRdb to between 2015 and 2016). With regard to the full study: Using TCR repertoire profiling, the study quantitatively followed how T-cell immune reconstitution unfolded in children after TCRalphabeta/CD19-depleted allogeneic hematopoietic cell transplantation.

The meaning of the sample's treatment or condition label: allogeneic hematopoietic cell transplantation with graft depleted of TCRalphabeta T cells and CD19 B cells. Transplant recipients were children who received TCRalphabeta/CD19-depleted allogeneic hematopoietic cell grafts. The study at large found these results: The apparently early alphabetaT-cell count recovery about two months after transplant was reportedly dependent on only several hundred rapidly expanded clones derived from non-depleted graft cells. Hyperexpanded clone frequencies declined over subsequent months; after one year, T-cell counts and TCRbeta diversity were mostly attributed to newly produced T cells. In some patients, high TCRbeta diversity at day 60 was attributed to recipient T cells and intrathymic progenitors that had survived conditioning.

Per the germline V gene, KGHSH is the CDR1 and LQKENI is the CDR2. V drops 3 bases and J drops 2 bases, leaving 17 bases in between. From its cysteine to its phenylalanine, the CDR3 spans 16 amino acids. The read is trimmed to its CDR3 DNA, 48 bases read in frame from base 1. Of note for this clonotype: Its antigen is not yet known. The sample holds no much larger clone one base away, and base qualities are not on file.

Library preparation used PCR. The instrument given in TCRdb is Illumina HiSeq 2500. TCR libraries were prepared with molecular barcoding, using unique molecular identifiers to normalize TCRbeta repertoire quantification. The raw public reads went through TCRdb reprocessing: fastp at Q25, MiXCR clone calling, in-frame beta chains kept. Identical CDR3 proteins give one entry, which carries the most common genes and DNA. The sample records some 260,000 distinct CDR3 sequences, 24% of which are singletons. More than 4.5% of the sample goes to the ten largest clones. This clonotype originated in a female patient under 10 years old who had a stem cell transplant for congenital amegakaryocytic thrombocytopenia, so the T cells may come from the graft donor. The sample was PBMCs, mostly from graft donor cells, taken 360 days after TCRalphabeta/CD19-depleted stem cell transplant. The rearrangement joined TRBV18 to TRBJ2-7; the D region is possibly TRBD1 or TRBD2, each matching across 6 bases. The CDR3 protein: CASSPWGAIGAYEQYF. The DNA sequence is as follows: TGTGCCAGCTCACCGTGGGGGGCGATTGGAGCCTACGAGCAGTACTTC.